Listed below are T cell receptor beta chains from one sample, sequenced in a study of blood T cell repertoires in COVID-19. The data were produced by immunoSEQ multiplex PCR, yet TCRdb's version contains in-frame clones alone and is incomplete. Of 150,000 to 200,000 clones in the sample, over 85% were seen once. Material for sequencing was peripheral blood. Receptors originate from a woman aged 55-69 years with COVID-19, enrolled during active disease. CDR3s include the opening cysteine and the closing phenylalanine or tryptophan.

TRBV3-1/TRBV3-2	CASSQDRAGNTIYF
TRBV7-3	CASSLIGGTYGYTF
TRBV4-1	CASSPRDRHHQPQHF
TRBV27	CASSNQRGGPLYQETQYF
TRBV27	CASSLFRLGGDEKLFF
TRBV12-5	CASRPSSYEQYF
TRBV5-1	CASSLAGGHYQPQHF
TRBV11-1	CASSHRTDSPLGYTF
TRBV6-5	CASSSSGGYGYTF
TRBV9	CASSVVSGGGEQFF
TRBV7-2	CASVIAGGPYEQYF
TRBV28	CASSSRQGWWGQPQHF
TRBV19	CATLTPGDASNQPQHF
TRBV2	CASRVTESSGNTIYF
TRBV19	CASSIGVSNRGISYNSPLHF
TRBV4-3	CASSQGSQGVYGYTF
TRBV7-8	CASRRAMNTGELFF
TRBV4-2	CASSQGATGGSYNEQFF
TRBV7-9	CASSHDIRYYGYTF
TRBV6-2/TRBV6-3	CASSYSTGKNTGELFF
TRBV2	CASSEETSSTDTQYF
TRBV7-9	CASTSPRSGYTF
TRBV5-5	CASSLVGRGNQPQHF
TRBV7-2	CASSIQGGLDYGYTF
TRBV6-5	CASSYGTARSTEAFF
TRBV5-1	CASSPQGWAPNTEAFF
TRBV19	CASSIVRGGTEAFF
TRBV9	CASSRTGTSGGAGETQYF
TRBV2	CASSVVLPGLEGNEQFF
TRBV6-5	CASSQNRDQPQHF
TRBV19	CASSSHRGGTANYGYTF
TRBV5-4	CASSLEPGQVYGYTF
TRBV9	CASSPQTGGYGYTF
TRBV4-3	CASSQDRGGSYEQYF
TRBV7-3	CASSLDREHGYTF
TRBV9	CASSVTPGREDGYTF
TRBV30	CAWSVSAILYEQYF
TRBV7-6	CASSLEATGTAGELFF
TRBV19	CASRRQGDTEAFF
TRBV6-5	CASSSGQLQPQHF
TRBV2	CASSEQVAITEAFF
TRBV4-2	CASSQNPRSPETQYF
TRBV4-2	CASSQVFGGNQPQHF
TRBV15	CATSRSQRGGNYNEQFF
TRBV6-1	CASSELAGGPQETQYF